One and the same sample provided the 10 T cell receptor beta chains below, sequenced in a study of post-analysis software for immune sequencing data. For these TCRs, the target antigens are not known. TCR beta cDNA libraries had unique molecular identifiers. One entry per CDR3 protein results from TCRdb running MiXCR on the PCR reads. The table lists under 900,000 distinct CDR3 sequences, roughly half of them singletons, with approximately 4.4% in the top ten. Study results and limitations: Higher frequency in patients than in controls was seen for roughly five TRBV segments, with TRBV5-6, TRBV5-1 and TRBV20-1 among them.

The sample comprised blood. All receptors derive from a girl aged 10 to 17 with multiple sclerosis.

The chain recombines TRBV3-1 with TRBJ2-7, with TRBD1 matching 9 bases. Germline V gene lookup returns CDR1 LGHDT and CDR2 YNNKEL (reference sequence). J was trimmed by 4 bases and V by 2 bases; bases with no gene match: 6. There are 15 residues in the CDR3. For the CDR3, the DNA is TGTGCCAGCAGCCAAACCGGGACAGGGAGGTACGAGCAGTACTTC. Amino acids: CASSQTGTGRYEQYF.

The DNA of the CDR3 is TGTGCCTGGAGTTATGGACTTGGGGGTGAAGAGACCCAGTACTTC. Its protein product is CAWSYGLGGEETQYF. V usage is TRBV30 and J usage is TRBJ2-5, with D tentatively TRBD1 or TRBD2 (5 bases each). This CDR3 has 15 amino acids. CDR1 and CDR2 from the germline V gene are GTSNPN and SVGIG (reference sequence). V lost 2 bases to trimming and J lost 3 bases, with 16 bases between them.

This clonotype was picked up a small number of times. The chain employs TRBV20-1 and TRBJ2-1; the match to TRBD1 covers 7 bases. Germline values: CDR1 DFQATT, CDR2 SNEGSKA (reference sequence). Trimming took 6 bases from V and 8 from J; bases not matched to a gene: 10. This CDR3 has 13 residues. CDR3 protein: CSAQTGSAYEQFF. CDR3 coding DNA: TGCAGTGCGCAGACAGGGTCTGCCTATGAGCAGTTCTTC.

The V gene is TRBV12-3 or TRBV12-4, the J gene TRBJ2-1; TRBD2 matches at 7 bases. V lost 6 bases and J lost 5; bases outside the gene matches: 10. The CDR3 sequence is 15 residues long. CDR3 bases: TGTGCCAGCAGCCGGGGTGGCGGGGGAGACAATGAGCAGTTCTTC. It yields the protein CASSRGGGGDNEQFF.

This chain uses TRBV27 with TRBJ1-2; D is unclear. Germline V gene data show CDR1 as MNHEY and CDR2 as SMNVEV (reference sequence). With 4 bases removed from V and 8 bases from J, the gap between germline ends came to 11 bases. This CDR3 is built from 12 residues. CDR3 sequence reads: CASSSPTAGYTF. For the CDR3, the DNA is TGTGCCAGCAGTTCGCCCACGGCCGGCTACACCTTC.

This clonotype showed up just once. The chain is built from TRBV5-1 and TRBJ2-7; D gene unclear. The CDR3 extends over 12 amino acids. The germline gives CDR1 SGHRS, CDR2 YFSETQ. V dropped 4 bases and J dropped 2 bases, with 7 bases sitting between them. The CDR3 bases are TGCGCCAGCAGCGGCGAGACCTACGAGCAGTACTTC. It encodes CASSGETYEQYF.

V usage is TRBV7-8 and J usage is TRBJ1-5; 8 bases map to TRBD1. J gave up 6 bases and V 0 bases, and 7 bases lay outside the gene matches. The germline V gene has CDR1 SGHVS and CDR2 FQNEAQ. The CDR3 totals 16 residues. The CDR3 DNA sequence: TGTGCCAGCAGCTTAGCGTGGCAGGGGGCGGGTCAGCCCCAGCATTTT. The encoded protein is CASSLAWQGAGQPQHF.

The V call is TRBV20-1, the J call TRBJ1-1; D remains unclear. This CDR3 contains 14 residues. The V end lost 6 bases, the J end lost 4 bases, and 18 bases lay between the germline ends. Germline V gives CDR1 DFQATT, CDR2 SNEGSKA (reference sequence). The CDR3: CSANPPRGRTEAFF. In nucleotides, the CDR3 is TGCAGTGCCAACCCCCCCCGAGGGCGCACTGAAGCTTTCTTT.

The chain carries TRBV2 and TRBJ1-2; D might be TRBD1 (5 bases). Germline CDR1 and CDR2: SNHLY and FYNNEI. This CDR3 is 12 amino acids long. Trimming left V 7 bases short and J 4 bases short, with 10 bases between. CDR3 coding DNA: TGTGCCAGCAACCCGGGGCTCTATGGCTACACCTTC. Amino acids: CASNPGLYGYTF.

This chain uses TRBV11-2 with TRBJ2-7; 9 bases align to TRBD1. The J call is uncertain, as TRBJ2-5 better fits the DNA end. CDR1 SGHAT and CDR2 FQNNGV come from the germline V gene. The CDR3 consists of 16 residues. Written as DNA, the CDR3 is TGTGCCAGCAGCTTACGGGGGACAGGGAGGGGAGAGACCCAGTACTTC. It encodes CASSLRGTGRGETQYF.